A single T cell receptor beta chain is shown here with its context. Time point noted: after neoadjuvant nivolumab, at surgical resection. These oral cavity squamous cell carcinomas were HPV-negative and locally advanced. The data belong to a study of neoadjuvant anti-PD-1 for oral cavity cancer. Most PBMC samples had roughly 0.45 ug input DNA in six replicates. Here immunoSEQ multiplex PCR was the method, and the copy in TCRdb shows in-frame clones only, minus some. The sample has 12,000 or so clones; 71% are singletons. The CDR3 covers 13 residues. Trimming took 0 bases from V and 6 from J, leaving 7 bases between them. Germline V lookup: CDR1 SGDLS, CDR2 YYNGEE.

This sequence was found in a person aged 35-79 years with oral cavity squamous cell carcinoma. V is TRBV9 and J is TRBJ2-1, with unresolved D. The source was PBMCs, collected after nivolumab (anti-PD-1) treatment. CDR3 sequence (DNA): TGTGCCAGCAGCGTAGGGTCTAGCAATGAGCAGTTCTTC. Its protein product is CASSVGSSNEQFF.